Given below is one T cell receptor beta chain in context. Its antigen is not identified. This sample is drawn from a study of cytomegalovirus exposure and HLA in healthy donors. Findings and limits, study-wide: It was reported in a later analysis that an Asian-associated ancestry cluster showed fewer N-insertions than the approximately 670-donor mean.

The CDR3 sequence is 14 residues long. The J segment lost 5 bases and the V segment lost 4 bases, leaving 7 bases of the junction unmatched. Germline assignment: CDR1 SGHRS and CDR2 YFSETQ. Primers: 60 Vbeta forward and 13 Jbeta reverse. The method was immunoSEQ multiplex PCR; TCRdb's version includes in-frame clones alone and lacks a portion of them. In the table there are approximately 90,000 clones, under 80% of which are singletons. What was sequenced was PBMCs. The V and J genes are TRBV5-1 and TRBJ2-7, with TRBD2 matching over 9 bases. This receptor was taken from a woman in her twenties or thirties in good health and CMV-seronegative. The CDR3 DNA sequence: TGCGCCAGCAGCGGGTCTAGCGGGATCCACGAGCAGTACTTC. Amino acid sequence: CASSGSSGIHEQYF.